This T cell receptor beta chain originates from a study of blood T cells in healthy people across ages. Through a sample-barcoded 5' primer and a J-beta primer mix, a second PCR was run for roughly 6 to 11 cycles. Each cDNA molecule received a tag from a template-switch adaptor that had 12 random nucleotides. TCRdb passed the 5' RACE reads through MiXCR, listing each CDR3 protein once. This sample carries around 1,000,000 distinct CDR3 sequences, approximately 25% of them seen once, and the ten largest clones take about 0.8%. The CDR3 is made up of 15 amino acids. V lost 6 bases and J 1 base, leaving 15 bases between the germline ends. The germline CDR1 and CDR2 sequences are MDHEN and SYDVKM. The study drew donors from healthy Caucasian individuals in Russia aged 6 to 90. These data were likewise used in another study, on T cells of mothers and their children. As reported in that work: Related mother-child pairs shared slightly more overlap than unrelated pairs, but the difference was non-significant.

V and J are TRBV28 and TRBJ2-5, with D possibly TRBD1 on 6 matching bases. The sample consisted of blood. The TCR sequence derives from a girl aged 2 to 10 in good health. This CDR3 reads CASSSGTSFQETQYF. CDR3 nucleotide sequence: TGTGCCAGCAGCTCCGGGACATCATTCCAAGAGACCCAGTACTTC.